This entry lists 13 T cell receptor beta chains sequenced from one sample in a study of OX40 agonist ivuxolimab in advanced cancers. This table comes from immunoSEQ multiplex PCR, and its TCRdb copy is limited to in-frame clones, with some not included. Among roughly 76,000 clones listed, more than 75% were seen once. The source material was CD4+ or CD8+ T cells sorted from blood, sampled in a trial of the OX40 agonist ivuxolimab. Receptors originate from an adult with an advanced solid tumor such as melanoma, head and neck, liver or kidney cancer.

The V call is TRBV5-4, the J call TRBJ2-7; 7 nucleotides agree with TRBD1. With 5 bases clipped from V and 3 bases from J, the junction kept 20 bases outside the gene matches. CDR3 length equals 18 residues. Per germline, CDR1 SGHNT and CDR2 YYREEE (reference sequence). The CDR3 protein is CASRLLGLVRGTFYEQYF. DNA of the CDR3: TGTGCCAGCAGACTCTTAGGTTTGGTCAGGGGGACCTTCTACGAGCAGTACTTC.

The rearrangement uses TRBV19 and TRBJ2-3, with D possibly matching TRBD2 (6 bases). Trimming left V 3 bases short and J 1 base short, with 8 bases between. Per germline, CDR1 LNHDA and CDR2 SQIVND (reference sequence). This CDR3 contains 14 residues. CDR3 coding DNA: TGTGCCAGTAGTATTGGAGGGGGCACAGATACGCAGTATTTT. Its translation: CASSIGGGTDTQYF.

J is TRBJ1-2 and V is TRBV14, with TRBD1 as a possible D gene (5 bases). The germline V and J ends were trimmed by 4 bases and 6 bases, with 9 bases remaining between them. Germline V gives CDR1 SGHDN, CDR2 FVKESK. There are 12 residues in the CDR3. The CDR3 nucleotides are TGTGCCAGCAGCCCCGGGGCCCATGGCTACACCTTC. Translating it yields CASSPGAHGYTF.

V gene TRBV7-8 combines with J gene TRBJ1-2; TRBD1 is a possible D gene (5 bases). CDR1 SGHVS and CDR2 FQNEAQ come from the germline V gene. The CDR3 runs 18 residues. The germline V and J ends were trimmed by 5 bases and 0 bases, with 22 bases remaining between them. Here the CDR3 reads CASSRRSIGAQANYGYTF. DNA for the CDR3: TGTGCCAGCAGCCGCCGATCAATCGGGGCCCAAGCTAACTATGGCTACACCTTC.

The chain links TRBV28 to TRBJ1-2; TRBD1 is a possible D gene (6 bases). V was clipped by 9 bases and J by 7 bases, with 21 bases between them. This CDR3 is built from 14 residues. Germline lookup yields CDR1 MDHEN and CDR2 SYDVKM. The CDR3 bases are TGTGCCAGTTCCGAAAGAGGGGGGAGGGCTGGCTACACCTTC. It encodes CASSERGGRAGYTF.

The CDR3 region has the DNA TGTGCCAGCAGCGTGTTTTTCGGGGACTACAATGAGCAGTTCTTC. It is translated as CASSVFFGDYNEQFF. The J gene is TRBJ2-1, the V gene TRBV11-1; D might be TRBD2 (5 bases). V gave up 5 bases and J gave up 3 bases, with 14 bases separating them. Looked up from germline, CDR1 is SGHAT and CDR2 is FQDESV (reference sequence). The CDR3 loop spans 15 amino acids.

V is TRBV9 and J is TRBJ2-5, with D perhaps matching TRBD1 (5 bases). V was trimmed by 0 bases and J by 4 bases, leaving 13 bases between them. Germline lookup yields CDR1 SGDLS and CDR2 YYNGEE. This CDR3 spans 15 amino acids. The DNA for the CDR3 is TGTGCCAGCAGCGTAGCAGGGAATGGTGTAGAGACCCAGTACTTC. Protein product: CASSVAGNGVETQYF.

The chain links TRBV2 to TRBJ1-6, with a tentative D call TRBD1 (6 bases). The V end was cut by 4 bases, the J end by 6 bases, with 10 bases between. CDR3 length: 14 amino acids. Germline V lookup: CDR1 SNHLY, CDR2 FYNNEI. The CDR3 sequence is CASSGDRINSPLHF. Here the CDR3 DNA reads TGTGCCAGCAGTGGAGACAGGATTAATTCACCCCTCCACTTT.

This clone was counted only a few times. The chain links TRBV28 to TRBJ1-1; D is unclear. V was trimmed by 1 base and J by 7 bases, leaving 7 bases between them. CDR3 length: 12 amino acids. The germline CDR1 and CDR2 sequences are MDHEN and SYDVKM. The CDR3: CASSLYGLEAFF. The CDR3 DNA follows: TGTGCCAGCAGTTTATATGGTCTTGAAGCTTTCTTT. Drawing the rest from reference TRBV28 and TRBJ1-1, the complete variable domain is DVKVTQSSRYLVKRTGEKVFLECVQDMDHENMFWYRQDPGLGLRLIYFSYDVKMKEKGDIPEGYSVSREKKERFSLILESASTNQTSMYLCASSLYGLEAFFGQGTRLTVV.

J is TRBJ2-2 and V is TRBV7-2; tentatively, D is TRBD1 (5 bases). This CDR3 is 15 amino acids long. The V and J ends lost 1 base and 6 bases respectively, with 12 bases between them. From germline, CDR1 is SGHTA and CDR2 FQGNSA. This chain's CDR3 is CASSLGIGVAGELFF. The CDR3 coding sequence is TGTGCCAGCAGCTTAGGAATAGGGGTGGCCGGGGAGCTGTTTTTT.

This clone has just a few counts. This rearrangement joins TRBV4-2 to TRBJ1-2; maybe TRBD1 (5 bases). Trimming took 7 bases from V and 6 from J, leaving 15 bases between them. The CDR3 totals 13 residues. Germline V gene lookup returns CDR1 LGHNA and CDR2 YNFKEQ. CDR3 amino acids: CASNDQGYDGYTF. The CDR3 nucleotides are TGTGCCAGCAACGACCAGGGATATGATGGCTACACCTTC.

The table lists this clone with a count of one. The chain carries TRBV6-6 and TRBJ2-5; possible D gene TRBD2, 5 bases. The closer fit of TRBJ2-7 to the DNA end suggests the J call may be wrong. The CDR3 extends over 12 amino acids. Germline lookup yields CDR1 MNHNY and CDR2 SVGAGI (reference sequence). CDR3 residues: CASKWAGYEQYF. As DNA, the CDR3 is TGTGCCAGCAAGTGGGCGGGCTACGAGCAGTACTTC.

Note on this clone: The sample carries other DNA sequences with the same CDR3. The CDR3 loop reads CSVRSRWDSYEQYF. The CDR3 DNA sequence: TGCAGCGTTCGATCCAGGTGGGACTCTTACGAGCAGTACTTC. The gene calls are TRBV29-1 and TRBJ2-7; D is possibly TRBD2 (6 bases). Germline lookup yields CDR1 SQVTM and CDR2 ANQGSEA. The CDR3 is made up of 14 amino acids. V lost 5 bases and J lost 4, with 18 bases in between.